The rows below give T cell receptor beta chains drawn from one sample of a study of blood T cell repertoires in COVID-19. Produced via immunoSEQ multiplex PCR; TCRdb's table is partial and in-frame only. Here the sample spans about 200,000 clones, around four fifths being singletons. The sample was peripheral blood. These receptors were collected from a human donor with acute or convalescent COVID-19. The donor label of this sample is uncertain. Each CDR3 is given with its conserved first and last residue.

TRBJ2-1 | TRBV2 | CASSFSLAGFGNEQFF
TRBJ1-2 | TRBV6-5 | CASSQRGGYGYTF
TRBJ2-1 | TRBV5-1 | CASSSPGLGSNEQFF
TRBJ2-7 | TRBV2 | CASTRLAGGNEQYF
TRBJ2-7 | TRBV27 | CASRQLGRSYEQYF
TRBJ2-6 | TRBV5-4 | CASSLEGSSGANVLTF
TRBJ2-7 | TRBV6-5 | CASPPAGEGWEQYF
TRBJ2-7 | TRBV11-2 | CASSLLGVGSYEQYF
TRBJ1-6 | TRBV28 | CASRPDRGGSSYNSPLHF
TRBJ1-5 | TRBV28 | CASSSGVNQPQHF
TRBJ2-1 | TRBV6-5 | CASSYSLTGRLGEQFF
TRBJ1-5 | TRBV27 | CASKGSNQPQHF
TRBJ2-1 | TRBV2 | CASSLRGSGSSYNEQFF
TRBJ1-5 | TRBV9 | CASSPQGSLGQPQHF
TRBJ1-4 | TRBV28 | CASSGGADEKLFF
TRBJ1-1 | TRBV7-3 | CASSKQPKEGAFF
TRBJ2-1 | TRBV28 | CASSTSGTSGRNEQFF
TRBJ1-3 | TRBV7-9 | CASSLTGSGNTIYF
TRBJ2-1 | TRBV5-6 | CASRRLADLFNEQFF
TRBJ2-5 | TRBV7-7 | CASSPARGLRVAPETQYF